The entry below gives a single T cell receptor (beta chain) sequence along with its context. The data were obtained in a study of blood T cell repertoires in COVID-19. CDR1 and CDR2 (germline): MGHRA, YSYEKL. This CDR3 contains 15 residues. Trimming removed 1 base from V and 4 bases from J, with 13 bases in between. Authors' processing steps: Amplifying reference gene primers gave estimates of nucleated cell counts. The protocol was immunoSEQ multiplex PCR, while the TCRdb copy is restricted to in-frame clones and leaves out a portion. V and J calls and clone size follow that table, whereas D and trimming were derived from the DNA. The sample yields about 210,000 clones, approximately 86% seen once.

V is TRBV4-1 and J is TRBJ1-1; a weak D match, TRBD1 (5 bases). Sequenced input: PBMCs or T cells enriched from blood (not recorded which). The origin of this receptor is a woman under 40 who had been exposed to COVID-19. The CDR3 DNA sequence: TGCGCCAGCAGCCAAGGTGGGCAGGGAGGCACTGAAGCTTTCTTT. It yields the protein CASSQGGQGGTEAFF.